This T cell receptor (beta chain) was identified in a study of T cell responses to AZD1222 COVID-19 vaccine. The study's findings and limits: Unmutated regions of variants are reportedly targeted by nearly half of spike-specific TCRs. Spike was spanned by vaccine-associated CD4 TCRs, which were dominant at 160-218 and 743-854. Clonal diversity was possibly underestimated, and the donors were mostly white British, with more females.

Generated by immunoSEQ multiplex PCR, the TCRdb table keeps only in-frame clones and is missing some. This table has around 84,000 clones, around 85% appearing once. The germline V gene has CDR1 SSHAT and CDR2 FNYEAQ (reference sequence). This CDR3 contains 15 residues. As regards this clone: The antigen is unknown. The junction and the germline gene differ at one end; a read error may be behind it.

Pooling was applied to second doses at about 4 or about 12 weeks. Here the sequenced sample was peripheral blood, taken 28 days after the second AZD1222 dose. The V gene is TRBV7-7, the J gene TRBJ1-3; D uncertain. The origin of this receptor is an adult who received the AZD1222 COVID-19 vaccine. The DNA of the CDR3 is TGTGCTAGCAGCTTAAATCTGGAACCTGGAAACACCATATATTTT. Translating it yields CASSLNLEPGNTIYF. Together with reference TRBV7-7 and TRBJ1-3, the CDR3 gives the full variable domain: GAGVSQSPRYKVTKRGQDVTLRCDPISSHATLYWYQQALGQGPEFLTYFNYEAQPDKSGLPSDRFSAERPEGSISTLTIQRTEQRDSAMYRCASSLNLEPGNTIYFGEGSWLTVV.